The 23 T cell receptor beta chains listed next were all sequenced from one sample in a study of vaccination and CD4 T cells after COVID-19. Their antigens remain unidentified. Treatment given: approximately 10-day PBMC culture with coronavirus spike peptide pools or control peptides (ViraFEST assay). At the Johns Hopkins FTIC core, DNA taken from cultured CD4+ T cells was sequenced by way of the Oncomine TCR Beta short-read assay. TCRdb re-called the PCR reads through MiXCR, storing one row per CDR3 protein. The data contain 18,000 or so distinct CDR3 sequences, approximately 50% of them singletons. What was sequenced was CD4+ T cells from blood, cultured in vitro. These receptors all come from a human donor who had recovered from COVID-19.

CDR3 amino acids: CASGGSIYTDTQYF. In DNA form, the CDR3 reads TGTGCCAGCGGAGGCAGTATCTACACAGATACGCAGTATTTT. The V gene is TRBV11-3, the J gene TRBJ2-3, with D perhaps matching TRBD2 (5 bases). The V end was cut by 8 bases, the J end by 2 bases, with 14 bases between. CDR1 and CDR2 from the germline V gene are SGHNT and YENEEA. CDR3 length equals 14 residues. Full variable domain (rest looked up from reference TRBV11-3 and TRBJ2-3): EAGVVQSPRYKIIEKKQPVAFWCNPISGHNTLYWYLQNLGQGPELLIRYENEEAVDDSQLPKDRFSAERLKGVDSTLKIQPAELGDSAVYLCASGGSIYTDTQYFGPGTRLTVL.

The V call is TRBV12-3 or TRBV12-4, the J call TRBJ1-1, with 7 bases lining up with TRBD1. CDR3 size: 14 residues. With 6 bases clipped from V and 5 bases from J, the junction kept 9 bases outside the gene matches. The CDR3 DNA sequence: TGTGCCAGCAGGATGACAGGGTTAGAGACTGAAGCTTTCTTT. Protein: CASRMTGLETEAFF.

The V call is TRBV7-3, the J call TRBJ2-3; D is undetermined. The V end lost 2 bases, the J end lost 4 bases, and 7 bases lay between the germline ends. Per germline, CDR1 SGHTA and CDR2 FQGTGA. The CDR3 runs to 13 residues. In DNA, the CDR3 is TGTGCCAGCAGCTTAGGTCACTCAGATACGCAGTATTTT. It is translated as CASSLGHSDTQYF. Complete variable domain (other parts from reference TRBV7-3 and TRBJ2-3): GAGVSQTPSNKVTEKGKYVELRCDPISGHTALYWYRQSLGQGPEFLIYFQGTGAADDSGLPNDRFFAVRPEGSVSTLKIQRTERGDSAVYLCASSLGHSDTQYFGPGTRLTVL.

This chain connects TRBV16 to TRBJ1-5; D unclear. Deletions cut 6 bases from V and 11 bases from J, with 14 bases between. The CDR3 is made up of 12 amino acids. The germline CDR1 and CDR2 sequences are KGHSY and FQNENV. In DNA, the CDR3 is TGTGCCAGCAGACCCGACAATGGGGCCCAGCATTTT. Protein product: CASRPDNGAQHF.

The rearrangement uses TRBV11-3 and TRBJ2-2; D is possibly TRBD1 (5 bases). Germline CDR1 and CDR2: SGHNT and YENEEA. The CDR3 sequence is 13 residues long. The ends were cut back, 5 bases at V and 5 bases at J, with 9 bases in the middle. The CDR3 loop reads CASSQGGTGELFF. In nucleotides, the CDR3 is TGTGCCAGCAGCCAGGGTGGGACCGGGGAGCTGTTTTTT.

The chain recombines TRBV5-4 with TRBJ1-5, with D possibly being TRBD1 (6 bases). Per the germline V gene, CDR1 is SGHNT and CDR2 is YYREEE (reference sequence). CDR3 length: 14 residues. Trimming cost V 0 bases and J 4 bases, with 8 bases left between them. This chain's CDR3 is CASSLDRENQPQHF. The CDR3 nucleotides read TGTGCCAGCAGCTTGGACAGGGAAAATCAGCCCCAGCATTTT.

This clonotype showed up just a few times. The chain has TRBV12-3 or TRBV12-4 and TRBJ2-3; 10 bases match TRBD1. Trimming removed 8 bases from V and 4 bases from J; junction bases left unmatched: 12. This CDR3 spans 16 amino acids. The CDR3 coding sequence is TGTGCCAGCTCCCACGGGGGGACAGGGGAAGCAGATACGCAGTATTTT. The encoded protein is CASSHGGTGEADTQYF.

CDR3 sequence (DNA): TGCGCCAGCAGCTTGGGTAGCGGGGAAAATGAGCAGTTCTTC. It codes for CASSLGSGENEQFF. This chain uses TRBV5-1 with TRBJ2-1; 8 bases align to TRBD2. CDR1 and CDR2 (germline): SGHRS, YFSETQ. The CDR3 has 14 amino acids. Germline trimming cut 0 bases from V and 7 bases from J; bases unmatched to any gene: 3.

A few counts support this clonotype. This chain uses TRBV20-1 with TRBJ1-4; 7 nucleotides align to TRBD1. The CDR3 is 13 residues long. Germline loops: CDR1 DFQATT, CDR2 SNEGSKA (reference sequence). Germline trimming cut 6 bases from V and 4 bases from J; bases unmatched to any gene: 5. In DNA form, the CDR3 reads TGCAGTGCCCGGGACAGCTATAATGAAAAACTGTTTTTT. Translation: CSARDSYNEKLFF.

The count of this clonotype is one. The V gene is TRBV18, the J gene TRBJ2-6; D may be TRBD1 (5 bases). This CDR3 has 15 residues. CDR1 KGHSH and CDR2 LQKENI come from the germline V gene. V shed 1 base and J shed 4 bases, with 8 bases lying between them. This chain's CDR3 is CASSPQGPGANVLTF. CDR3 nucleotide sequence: TGTGCCAGCTCACCACAGGGGCCCGGGGCCAACGTCCTGACTTTC.

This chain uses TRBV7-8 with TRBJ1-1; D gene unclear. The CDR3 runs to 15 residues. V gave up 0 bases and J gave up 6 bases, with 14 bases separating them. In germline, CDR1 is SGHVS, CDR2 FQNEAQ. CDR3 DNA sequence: TGTGCCAGCAGCTTAGCAAGAACCGGAGGCTCTGAAGCTTTCTTT. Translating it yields CASSLARTGGSEAFF.

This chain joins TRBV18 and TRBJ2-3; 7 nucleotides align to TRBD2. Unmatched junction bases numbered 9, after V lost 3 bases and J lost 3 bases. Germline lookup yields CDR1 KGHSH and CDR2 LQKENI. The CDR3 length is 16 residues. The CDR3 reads CASSPLVGRGTDTQYF. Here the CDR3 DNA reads TGTGCCAGCTCACCCCTTGTAGGGAGGGGAACAGATACGCAGTATTTT.

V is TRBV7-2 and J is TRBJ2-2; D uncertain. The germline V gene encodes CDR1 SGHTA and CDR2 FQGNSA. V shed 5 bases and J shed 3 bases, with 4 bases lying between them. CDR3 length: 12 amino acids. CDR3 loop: CASSGDTGELFF. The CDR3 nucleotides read TGTGCCAGCAGCGGGGACACCGGGGAGCTGTTTTTT.

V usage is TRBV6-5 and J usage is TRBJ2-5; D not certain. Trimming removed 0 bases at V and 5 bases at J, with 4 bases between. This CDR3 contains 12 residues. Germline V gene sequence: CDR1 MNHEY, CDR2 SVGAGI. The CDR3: CASSYSLETQYF. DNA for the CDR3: TGTGCCAGCAGTTACTCGTTGGAGACCCAGTACTTC.

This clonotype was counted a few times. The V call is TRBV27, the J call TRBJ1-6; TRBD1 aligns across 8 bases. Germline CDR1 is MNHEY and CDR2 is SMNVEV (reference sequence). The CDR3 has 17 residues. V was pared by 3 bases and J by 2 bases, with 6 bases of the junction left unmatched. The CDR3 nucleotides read TGTGCCAGCAGTTTGCAGGGGGCAGGGGCCTATAATTCACCCCTCCACTTT. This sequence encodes CASSLQGAGAYNSPLHF.

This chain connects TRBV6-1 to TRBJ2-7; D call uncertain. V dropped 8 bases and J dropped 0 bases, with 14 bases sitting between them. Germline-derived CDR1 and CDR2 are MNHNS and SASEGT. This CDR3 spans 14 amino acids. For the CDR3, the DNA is TGTGCCAGCCGCCTGGCTAGGAGCTCCTACGAGCAGTACTTC. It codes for CASRLARSSYEQYF.

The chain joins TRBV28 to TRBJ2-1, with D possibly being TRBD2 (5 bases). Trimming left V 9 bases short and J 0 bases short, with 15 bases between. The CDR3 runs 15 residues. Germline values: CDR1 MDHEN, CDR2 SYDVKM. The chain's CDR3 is CASSRGVGSYNEQFF. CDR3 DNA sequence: TGTGCCAGTTCCCGGGGAGTTGGCTCCTACAATGAGCAGTTCTTC.

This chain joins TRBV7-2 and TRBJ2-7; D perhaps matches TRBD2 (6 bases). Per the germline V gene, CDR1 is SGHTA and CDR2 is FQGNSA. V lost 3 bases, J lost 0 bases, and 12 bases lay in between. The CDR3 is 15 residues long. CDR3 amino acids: CASSFGGVSSYEQYF. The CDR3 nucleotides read TGTGCCAGCAGCTTCGGCGGGGTAAGCTCCTACGAGCAGTACTTC. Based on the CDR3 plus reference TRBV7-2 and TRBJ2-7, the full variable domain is GAGVSQSPSNKVTEKGKDVELRCDPISGHTALYWYRQSLGQGLEFLIYFQGNSAPDKSGLPSDRFSAERTGGSVSTLTIQRTQQEDSAVYLCASSFGGVSSYEQYFGPGTRLTVT.

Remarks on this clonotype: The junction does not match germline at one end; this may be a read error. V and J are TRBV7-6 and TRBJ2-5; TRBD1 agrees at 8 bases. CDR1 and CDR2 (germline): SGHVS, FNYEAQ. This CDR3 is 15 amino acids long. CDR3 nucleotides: TGTGCTAGCAGCTGGAGGGCGGACAGGGAGGAGACCCAGTACTTC. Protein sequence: CASSWRADREETQYF.

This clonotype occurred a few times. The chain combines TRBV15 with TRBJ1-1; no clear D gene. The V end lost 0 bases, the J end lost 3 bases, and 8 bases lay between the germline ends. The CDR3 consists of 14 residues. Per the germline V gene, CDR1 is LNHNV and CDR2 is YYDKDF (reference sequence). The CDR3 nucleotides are TGTGCCACCAGCAGAGATAGAACCTACACTGAAGCTTTCTTT. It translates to CATSRDRTYTEAFF.

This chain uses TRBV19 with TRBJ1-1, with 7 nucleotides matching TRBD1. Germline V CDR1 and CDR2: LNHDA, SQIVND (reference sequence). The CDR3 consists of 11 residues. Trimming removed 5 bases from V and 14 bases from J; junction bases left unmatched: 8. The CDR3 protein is CASSRTGDNFF. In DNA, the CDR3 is TGTGCCAGTAGTCGGACAGGTGACAACTTCTTT.

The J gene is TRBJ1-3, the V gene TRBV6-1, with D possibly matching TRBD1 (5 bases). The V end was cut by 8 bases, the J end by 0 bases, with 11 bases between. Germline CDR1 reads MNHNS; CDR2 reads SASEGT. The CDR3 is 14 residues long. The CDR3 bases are TGTGCCAGCGCGCGGGGGGGCTCTGGAAACACCATATATTTT. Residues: CASARGGSGNTIYF.

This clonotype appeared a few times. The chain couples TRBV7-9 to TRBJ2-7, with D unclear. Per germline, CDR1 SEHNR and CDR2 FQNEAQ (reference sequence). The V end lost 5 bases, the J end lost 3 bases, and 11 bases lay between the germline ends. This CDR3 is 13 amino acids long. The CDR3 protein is CASSRDGRYEQYF. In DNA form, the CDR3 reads TGTGCCAGCAGCCGCGACGGACGCTACGAGCAGTACTTC.